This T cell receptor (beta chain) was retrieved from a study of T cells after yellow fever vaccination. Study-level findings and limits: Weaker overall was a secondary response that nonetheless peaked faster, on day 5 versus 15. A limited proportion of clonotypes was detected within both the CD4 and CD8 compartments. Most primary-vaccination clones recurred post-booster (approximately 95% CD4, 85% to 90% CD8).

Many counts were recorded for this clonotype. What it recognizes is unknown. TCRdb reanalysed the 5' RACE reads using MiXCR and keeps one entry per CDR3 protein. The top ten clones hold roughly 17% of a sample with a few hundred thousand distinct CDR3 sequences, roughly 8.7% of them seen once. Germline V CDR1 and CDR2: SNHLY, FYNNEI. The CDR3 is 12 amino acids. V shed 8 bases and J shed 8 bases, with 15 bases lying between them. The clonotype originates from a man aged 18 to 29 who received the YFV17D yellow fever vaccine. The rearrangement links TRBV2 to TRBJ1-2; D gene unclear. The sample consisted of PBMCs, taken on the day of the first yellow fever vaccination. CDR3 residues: CASEGGPTGYTF. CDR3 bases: TGTGCCAGCGAGGGCGGCCCAACCGGCTACACCTTC.